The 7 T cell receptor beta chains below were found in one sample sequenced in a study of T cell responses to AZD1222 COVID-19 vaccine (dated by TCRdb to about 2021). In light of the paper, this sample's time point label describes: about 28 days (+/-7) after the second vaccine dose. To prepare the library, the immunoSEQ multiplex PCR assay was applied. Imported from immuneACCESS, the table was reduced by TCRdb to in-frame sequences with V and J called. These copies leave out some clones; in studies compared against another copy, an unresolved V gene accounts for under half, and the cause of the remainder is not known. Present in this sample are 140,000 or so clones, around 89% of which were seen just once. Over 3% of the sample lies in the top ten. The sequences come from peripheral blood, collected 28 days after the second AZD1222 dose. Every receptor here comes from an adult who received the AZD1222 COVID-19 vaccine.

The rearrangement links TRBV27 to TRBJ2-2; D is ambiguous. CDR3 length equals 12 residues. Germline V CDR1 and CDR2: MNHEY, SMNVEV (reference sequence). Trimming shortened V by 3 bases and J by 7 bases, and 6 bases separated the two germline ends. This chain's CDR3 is CASSFVSGELFF. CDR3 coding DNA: TGTGCCAGCAGTTTCGTTAGCGGGGAGCTGTTTTTT.

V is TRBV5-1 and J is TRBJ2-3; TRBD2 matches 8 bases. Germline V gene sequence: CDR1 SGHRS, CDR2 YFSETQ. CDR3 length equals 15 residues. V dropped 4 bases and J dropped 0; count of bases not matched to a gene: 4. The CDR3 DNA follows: TGCGCCAGCAGCAGTAGCGGGGCTAGCACAGATACGCAGTATTTT. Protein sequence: CASSSSGASTDTQYF.

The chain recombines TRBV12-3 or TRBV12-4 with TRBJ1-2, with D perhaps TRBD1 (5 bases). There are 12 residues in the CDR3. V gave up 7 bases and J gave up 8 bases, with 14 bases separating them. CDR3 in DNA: TGTGCCAGCACCAAATTGGACAAGGGCTACACCTTC. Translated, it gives CASTKLDKGYTF.

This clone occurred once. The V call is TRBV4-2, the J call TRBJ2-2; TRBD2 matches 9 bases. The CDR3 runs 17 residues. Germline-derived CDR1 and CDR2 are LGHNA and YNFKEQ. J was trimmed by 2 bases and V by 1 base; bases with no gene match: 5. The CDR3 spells CASSQAPTSGNTGELFF. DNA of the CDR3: TGTGCCAGCAGCCAAGCCCCGACTAGCGGAAACACCGGGGAGCTGTTTTTT.

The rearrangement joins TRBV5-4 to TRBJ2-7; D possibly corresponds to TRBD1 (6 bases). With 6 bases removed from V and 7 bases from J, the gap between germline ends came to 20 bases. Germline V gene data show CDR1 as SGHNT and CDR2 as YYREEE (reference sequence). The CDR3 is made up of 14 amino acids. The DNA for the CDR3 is TGTGCCAGCAATCCCCAGAACAGGGCCTCGGAGCAGTACTTC. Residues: CASNPQNRASEQYF.

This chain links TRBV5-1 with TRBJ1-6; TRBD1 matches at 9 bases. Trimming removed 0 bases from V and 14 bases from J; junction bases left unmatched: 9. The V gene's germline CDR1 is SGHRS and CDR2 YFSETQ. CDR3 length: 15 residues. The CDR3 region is CASSLGDRAHQTLHF. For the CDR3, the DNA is TGCGCCAGCAGCTTGGGGGACAGGGCCCACCAAACCCTCCACTTT.

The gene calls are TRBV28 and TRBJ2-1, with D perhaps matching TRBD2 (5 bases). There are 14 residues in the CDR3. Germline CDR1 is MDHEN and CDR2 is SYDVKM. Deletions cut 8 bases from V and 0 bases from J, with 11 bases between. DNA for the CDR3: TGTGCCAGCGGGGAAGGGAGCTCCTACAATGAGCAGTTCTTC. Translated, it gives CASGEGSSYNEQFF.